This T cell receptor beta chain was captured by sequencing in a study of cytomegalovirus exposure and HLA in healthy donors. Study background: Falling in the Caucasian-associated ancestry cluster were about four fifths of 398 genotyped donors. Study-level results: Reports showed the classifier diagnosing cytomegalovirus status with high specificity and sensitivity. Presence/absence analyses supposed approximately even sequencing depth among donors. With later analysis, a missense DCLRE1C variant became linked to TCR beta V- and J-gene trimming.

With regard to this clone: Its antigen remains unknown.

Primers included in the PCR were 60 Vbeta and 13 Jbeta primers. Generated by immunoSEQ multiplex PCR, the TCRdb table keeps only in-frame clones and is missing some. The table has roughly 140,000 clones, 70% to 85% seen once. V gave up 3 bases and J gave up 2 bases, with 16 bases separating them. Germline CDR1 and CDR2: SEHNR and FQNEAQ (reference sequence). The CDR3 length is 16 residues. The receptor was derived from a male donor in good health and CMV-seronegative. This chain joins TRBV7-9 and TRBJ2-5; the D gene is possibly TRBD1 (6 bases). The material sequenced was PBMCs. CDR3 sequence reads: CASSFRDLRGQETQYF. The CDR3 nucleotides are TGTGCCAGCAGCTTCCGGGACCTGAGGGGGCAAGAGACCCAGTACTTC.